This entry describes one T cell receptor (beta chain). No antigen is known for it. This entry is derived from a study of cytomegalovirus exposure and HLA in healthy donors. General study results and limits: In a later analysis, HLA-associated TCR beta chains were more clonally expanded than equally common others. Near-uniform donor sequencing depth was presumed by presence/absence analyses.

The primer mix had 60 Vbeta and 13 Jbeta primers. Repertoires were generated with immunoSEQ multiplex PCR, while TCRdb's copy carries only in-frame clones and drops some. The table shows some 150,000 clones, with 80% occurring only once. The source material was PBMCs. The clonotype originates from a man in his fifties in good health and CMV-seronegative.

CDR3 in DNA: TGTGCCAGCATGGGGGGGGCAGCCAATAAAGAGACCCAGTACTTC. Its protein is CASMGGAANKETQYF. The chain carries TRBV6-5 and TRBJ2-5, with TRBD2 as a possible D gene (7 bases). The length of the CDR3 is 15 residues. Germline CDR1 MNHEY, CDR2 SVGAGI. V shed 7 bases and J shed 3 bases, with 18 bases lying between them.